Each of the 15 T cell receptor beta chains below was sequenced from the same sample in a study of OX40 agonist ivuxolimab in advanced cancers. The protocol was immunoSEQ multiplex PCR, while the TCRdb copy is restricted to in-frame clones and leaves out a portion. The sample carries fewer than 40,000 clones, less than 80% recorded once. Source: CD4+ or CD8+ T cells sorted from blood, taken in a trial of the OX40 agonist ivuxolimab. The receptors stem from an adult with an advanced solid tumor such as melanoma, head and neck, liver or kidney cancer.

CDR3 DNA: TGTGCCTGGAGTGCAGACAGGGGTGGAATCACGGATCAGCCCCAGCATTTT. It is translated as CAWSADRGGITDQPQHF. The chain combines TRBV30 with TRBJ1-5; TRBD1 agrees at 8 bases. With 1 base clipped from V and 5 bases from J, the junction kept 13 bases outside the gene matches. The CDR3 contains 17 residues. In germline, CDR1 is GTSNPN, CDR2 SVGIG (reference sequence).

The chain links TRBV7-9 to TRBJ2-7; unclear D gene. V was clipped by 5 bases and J by 5 bases, with 13 bases between them. CDR3 length: 13 residues. Germline V gene sequence: CDR1 SEHNR, CDR2 FQNEAQ (reference sequence). The CDR3 spells CASSPALGNEQYF. The DNA of the CDR3 is TGTGCCAGCAGCCCCGCTCTAGGTAACGAGCAGTACTTC.

This chain uses TRBV29-1 with TRBJ2-3, with a weak D call TRBD1 (5 bases). Germline assignment: CDR1 SQVTM and CDR2 ANQGSEA. This CDR3 comprises 13 residues. The ends were cut back, 3 bases at V and 1 base at J, with 8 bases in the middle. The CDR3 nucleotides read TGCAGCGTTGACCAGGGCGGCACAGATACGCAGTATTTT. Protein product: CSVDQGGTDTQYF.

The V gene is TRBV18, the J gene TRBJ2-3, with D perhaps being TRBD1 or TRBD2 (5 bases each). The CDR3 has 14 residues. V gave up 2 bases and J gave up 14 bases, with 20 bases separating them. In germline, CDR1 is KGHSH, CDR2 LQKENI. The CDR3 DNA follows: TGTGCCAGCTCACCAATTCTCGGGGCCCATAGTGCGTATTTT. As protein: CASSPILGAHSAYF.

The chain couples TRBV30 to TRBJ1-2, with TRBD1 identical over 7 bases. Germline trimming cut 0 bases from V and 5 bases from J; bases unmatched to any gene: 9. Per germline, CDR1 GTSNPN and CDR2 SVGIG (reference sequence). The CDR3 contains 15 residues. The CDR3 DNA sequence: TGTGCCTGGAGTGTACGGGCCCAGGGGGGATATGGCTACACCTTC. It encodes CAWSVRAQGGYGYTF.

This chain links TRBV6-1 with TRBJ1-2; D may be TRBD1 (6 bases). The V end lost 2 bases, the J end lost 7 bases, and 8 bases lay between the germline ends. The CDR3 covers 12 residues. In germline, CDR1 is MNHNS, CDR2 SASEGT. The CDR3 loop is CASSEPGVGYTF. CDR3 coding DNA: TGTGCCAGCAGTGAACCAGGGGTTGGCTACACCTTC.

The chain links TRBV5-6 to TRBJ2-5, with TRBD1 matching over 9 bases. The closer fit of TRBJ2-7 to the DNA end suggests the J call may be wrong. This CDR3 comprises 16 residues. Germline-derived CDR1 and CDR2 are SGHDT and YYEEEE. CDR3 amino acids: CASSLTGQGLTYEQYF. The CDR3 bases are TGTGCCAGCAGCTTAACTGGACAGGGGCTTACCTACGAGCAGTACTTC.

V usage is TRBV5-4 and J usage is TRBJ2-3; D unresolved. The ends were cut back, 4 bases at V and 0 bases at J, with 3 bases in the middle. This CDR3 contains 12 residues. The germline CDR1 and CDR2 sequences are SGHNT and YYREEE (reference sequence). CDR3 sequence (DNA): TGTGCCAGCAGCCCAAGCACAGATACGCAGTATTTT. Amino acids: CASSPSTDTQYF. Full variable domain (outside the CDR3, taken from reference TRBV5-4 and TRBJ2-3): ETGVTQSPTHLIKTRGQQVTLRCSSQSGHNTVSWYQQALGQGPQFIFQYYREEENGRGNFPPRFSGLQFPNYSSELNVNALELDDSALYLCASSPSTDTQYFGPGTRLTVL.

This clone is medium-sized (0.01 to 0.1%) within its sample. The rearrangement joins TRBV5-1 to TRBJ1-2, with D possibly matching TRBD1 (5 bases). V lost 5 bases, J lost 2 bases, and 22 bases lay in between. The CDR3 runs to 17 residues. CDR1 and CDR2 from the germline V gene are SGHRS and YFSETQ. The CDR3 is CASRGAAQQERNYGYTF. The CDR3 nucleotides are TGCGCCAGCAGGGGAGCCGCGCAACAGGAAAGGAACTATGGCTACACCTTC.

The gene calls are TRBV27 and TRBJ1-1, with 10 bases aligning to TRBD1. Germline V gene data show CDR1 as MNHEY and CDR2 as SMNVEV (reference sequence). CDR3 length: 16 amino acids. Germline trimming cut 6 bases from V and 5 bases from J; bases unmatched to any gene: 12. The CDR3 reads CASSLTGGGRGTEAFF. CDR3 DNA sequence: TGTGCCAGCAGCCTGACAGGGGGCGGGCGAGGGACTGAAGCTTTCTTT.

The chain joins TRBV6-5 to TRBJ1-1; no reliable D call. The CDR3 totals 14 residues. The V gene's germline CDR1 is MNHEY and CDR2 SVGAGI. V dropped 2 bases and J dropped 6 bases, with 13 bases sitting between them. The CDR3 DNA sequence: TGTGCCAGCAGTTACCGCCGACGTGAAGCTGAAGCTTTCTTT. It codes for CASSYRRREAEAFF.

This clone is a singleton in its sample. The chain is built from TRBV5-1 and TRBJ2-7; D is unclear. Trimming removed 5 bases at V and 0 bases at J, with 9 bases between. Germline CDR1 is SGHRS and CDR2 is YFSETQ. CDR3 length: 13 residues. The CDR3 is CASSFDGSYEQYF. The CDR3 DNA follows: TGCGCCAGCAGTTTCGACGGCTCCTACGAGCAGTACTTC.

This chain uses TRBV5-5 with TRBJ2-3; D not certain. Germline V gene sequence: CDR1 SGHKS, CDR2 YYEKEE (reference sequence). With 1 base removed from V and 0 bases from J, the gap between germline ends came to 6 bases. The CDR3 length is 14 residues. CDR3 DNA sequence: TGTGCCAGCAGCTTGTATATTAGCACAGATACGCAGTATTTT. As protein: CASSLYISTDTQYF.

The gene calls are TRBV5-1 and TRBJ1-4, with 10 nucleotides matching TRBD1. Trimming cost V 0 bases and J 8 bases; bases outside gene matches: 4. The CDR3 is made up of 15 amino acids. Germline CDR1 is SGHRS and CDR2 is YFSETQ. The CDR3 loop is CASSLAGTGVEKLFF. CDR3 nucleotides: TGCGCCAGCAGCTTGGCCGGGACAGGGGTAGAAAAACTGTTTTTT.

The rearrangement joins TRBV2 to TRBJ2-2; TRBD1 or TRBD2 may be the D gene (5 bases each). Trimming took 1 base from V and 7 from J, leaving 7 bases between them. CDR3 length: 13 amino acids. Germline lookup yields CDR1 SNHLY and CDR2 FYNNEI. The CDR3 bases are TGTGCCAGCAGTGAAGGGGGGTTCGGGGAGCTGTTTTTT. Its protein is CASSEGGFGELFF. Together with reference TRBV2 and TRBJ2-2, the CDR3 gives the full variable domain: EPEVTQTPSHQVTQMGQEVILRCVPISNHLYFYWYRQILGQKVEFLVSFYNNEISEKSEIFDDQFSVERPDGSNFTLKIRSTKLEDSAMYFCASSEGGFGELFFGEGSRLTVL.